Listed below are T cell receptor beta chains from one sample, sequenced in a study of vaccination and CD4 T cells after COVID-19. What these receptors recognize is not known. Using its own MiXCR run on the PCR reads, TCRdb lists one record per CDR3 protein. The data hold fewer than 20,000 distinct CDR3 sequences, with about 55% observed a single time. Input material: CD4+ T cells from blood, cultured in vitro. The origin of the receptors is a human donor who had recovered from COVID-19. The CDR3 runs from the conserved cysteine through the conserved F or W. The order of the fields is D gene, J gene, V gene, clone size, CDR3 protein, CDR3 DNA. The D gene is left open where the match is weak. The size entry is marked missing in some rows and otherwise reads once, few, many or a size class.

>.|TRBJ2-7|TRBV11-3|.
CASSLRVDEQYF
TGTGCCAGCAGCCTCAGGGTCGACGAGCAGTACTTC
>.|TRBJ1-2|TRBV28|.
CASSPGNYGYTF
TGTGCCAGCAGTCCGGGTAACTATGGCTACACCTTC
>.|TRBJ2-2|TRBV11-1|.
CASSLTEPNTGELFF
TGTGCCAGCAGCTTGACAGAGCCGAACACCGGGGAGCTGTTTTTT
>TRBD2|TRBJ2-1|TRBV20-1|.
CGALAGEGGNEQFF
TGCGGCGCGTTAGCGGGAGAGGGTGGCAATGAGCAGTTCTTC
>.|TRBJ2-1|TRBV10-2|.
CASSESSGVLGNEQFF
TGCGCCAGCAGTGAGTCCTCGGGGGTTTTGGGCAATGAGCAGTTCTTC
>.|TRBJ2-7|TRBV5-1|.
CASSISHTSNEQYF
TGCGCCAGCAGCATAAGCCATACAAGCAACGAGCAGTACTTC
>TRBD1|TRBJ1-1|TRBV11-3|.
CASSQGDNTEAFF
TGTGCCAGCAGCCAGGGGGACAACACTGAAGCTTTCTTT
>.|TRBJ2-1|TRBV24-1|few
CATSDLPVAGTYNEQFF
TGTGCCACCAGTGATTTGCCCGTGGCCGGGACGTACAATGAGCAGTTCTTC
>.|TRBJ2-7|TRBV20-1|.
CSAWRGRGYEQYF
TGCAGTGCTTGGCGGGGAAGGGGCTACGAGCAGTACTTC
>TRBD2|TRBJ2-3|TRBV28|.
CASSLNSGDTQYF
TGTGCCAGCAGTTTAAATAGCGGGGATACGCAGTATTTT
>.|TRBJ1-1|TRBV10-3|.
CAISESGRGTEAFF
TGTGCCATCAGTGAGTCGGGGCGGGGCACTGAAGCTTTCTTT
>TRBD1|TRBJ1-2|TRBV6-2/TRBV6-3|few
CASSRTGRLGYTF
TGTGCCAGCAGTCGGACAGGGAGGCTTGGCTACACCTTC